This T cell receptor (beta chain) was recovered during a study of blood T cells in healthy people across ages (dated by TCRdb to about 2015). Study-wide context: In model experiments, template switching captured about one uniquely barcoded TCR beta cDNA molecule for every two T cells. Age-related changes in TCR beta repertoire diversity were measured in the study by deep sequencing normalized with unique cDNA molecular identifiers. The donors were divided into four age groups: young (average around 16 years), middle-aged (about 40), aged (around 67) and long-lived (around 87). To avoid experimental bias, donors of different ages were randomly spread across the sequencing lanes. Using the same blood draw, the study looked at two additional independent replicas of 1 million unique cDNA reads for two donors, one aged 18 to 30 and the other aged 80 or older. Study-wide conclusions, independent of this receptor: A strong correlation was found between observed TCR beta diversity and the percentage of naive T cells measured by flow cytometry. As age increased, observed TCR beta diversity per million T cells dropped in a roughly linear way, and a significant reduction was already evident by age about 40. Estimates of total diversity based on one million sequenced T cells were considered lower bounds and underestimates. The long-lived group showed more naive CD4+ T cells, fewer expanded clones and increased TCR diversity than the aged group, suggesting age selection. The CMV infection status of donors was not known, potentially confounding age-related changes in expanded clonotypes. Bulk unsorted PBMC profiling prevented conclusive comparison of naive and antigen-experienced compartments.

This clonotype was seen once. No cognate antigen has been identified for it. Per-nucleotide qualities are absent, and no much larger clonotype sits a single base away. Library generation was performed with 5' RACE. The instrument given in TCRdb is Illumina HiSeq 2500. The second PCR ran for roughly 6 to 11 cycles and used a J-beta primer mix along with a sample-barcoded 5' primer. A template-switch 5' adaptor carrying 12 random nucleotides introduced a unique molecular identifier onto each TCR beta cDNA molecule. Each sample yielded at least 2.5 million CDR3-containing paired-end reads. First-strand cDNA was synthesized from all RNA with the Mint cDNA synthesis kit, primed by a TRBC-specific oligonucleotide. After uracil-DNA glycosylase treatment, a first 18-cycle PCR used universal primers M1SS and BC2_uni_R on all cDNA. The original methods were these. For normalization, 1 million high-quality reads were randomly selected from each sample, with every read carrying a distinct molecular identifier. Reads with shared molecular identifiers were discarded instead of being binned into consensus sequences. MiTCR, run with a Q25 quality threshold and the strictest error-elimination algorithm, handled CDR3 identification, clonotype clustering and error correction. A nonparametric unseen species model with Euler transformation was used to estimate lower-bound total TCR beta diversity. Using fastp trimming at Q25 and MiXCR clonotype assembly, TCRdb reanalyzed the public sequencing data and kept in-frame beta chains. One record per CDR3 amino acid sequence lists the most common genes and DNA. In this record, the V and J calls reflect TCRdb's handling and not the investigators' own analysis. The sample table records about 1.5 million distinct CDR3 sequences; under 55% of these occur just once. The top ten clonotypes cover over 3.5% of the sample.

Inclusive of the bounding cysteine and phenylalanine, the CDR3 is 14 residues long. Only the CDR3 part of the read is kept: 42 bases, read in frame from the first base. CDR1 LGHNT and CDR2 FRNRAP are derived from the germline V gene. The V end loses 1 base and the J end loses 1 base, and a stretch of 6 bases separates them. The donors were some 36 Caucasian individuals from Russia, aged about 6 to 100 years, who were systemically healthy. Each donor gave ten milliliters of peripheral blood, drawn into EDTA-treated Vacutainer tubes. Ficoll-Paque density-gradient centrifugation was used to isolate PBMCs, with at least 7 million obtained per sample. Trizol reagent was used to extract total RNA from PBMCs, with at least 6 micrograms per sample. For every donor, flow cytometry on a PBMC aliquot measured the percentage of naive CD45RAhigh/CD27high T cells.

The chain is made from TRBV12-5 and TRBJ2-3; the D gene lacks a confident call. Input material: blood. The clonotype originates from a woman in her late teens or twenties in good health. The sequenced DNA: TGTGCTAGTGGTTTGGGACATCGCACAGATACGCAGTATTTT. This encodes CASGLGHRTDTQYF.